The clone carrying this TCR beta chain came up a few times. The antigen is unknown. This entry belongs to a study of shared clonotypes between healthy human individuals. Negatively enriched CD4+ T cells were divided by CD45RA into naive and memory. The trim removed 8 bases at V and 2 bases at J, leaving 11 bases unmatched. The CDR3 extends over 15 amino acids. Per the germline V gene, CDR1 is SGHAT and CDR2 is FQDESV (reference sequence). This table comes from immunoSEQ multiplex PCR, and its TCRdb copy is limited to in-frame clones, with some not included. The sample records some 1,100,000 clones, approximately 80% being singletons. Study-level results: Unshared clonotypes carried lower generation probabilities than those common to all four donors.

The specimen was memory CD4+ T cells from PBMCs. The subset: CD45RA-negative fraction. This rearrangement joins TRBV11-1 to TRBJ2-5; 7 bases agree with TRBD1. This receptor was obtained from a man younger than 35 in good health. Some clones in this sample may be carry-over from other donors' samples. CDR3 sequence: CASQGQLTQQETQYF. The CDR3 DNA is TGTGCCAGCCAGGGACAGCTTACACAGCAAGAGACCCAGTACTTC.